A selection of T cell receptor beta chains follows, all from one sample in a study of vaccination effects on CD4 cells after COVID-19. Repertoires were generated with immunoSEQ multiplex PCR, while TCRdb's copy carries only in-frame clones and drops some. The data hold about 43,000 clones, with about 80% observed a single time. No antigens are known for them. Material: CD4+ T cells from PBMCs cultured with SARS-CoV-2 spike peptides, obtained before COVID-19 vaccination. All receptors derive from a human donor who received a COVID-19 vaccine. Each CDR3 is given with its conserved first and last residue. Fields, in order: CDR3 DNA, CDR3 protein, clone size, J gene, V gene, D gene. The D gene is left open where the match is weak. Only some rows state a clone size, as once, few, many or a class for expanded clones.

CDR3nt: TGTGCCAGCAGTGAATACCAGTATGGCTACACCTTC
CDR3aa: CASSEYQYGYTF
abundance: -
j_gene: TRBJ1-2
v_gene: TRBV2
d_gene: -

CDR3nt: TGTGCCAGCAAGGCTACAGGGATAAATGGCTACACCTTC
CDR3aa: CASKATGINGYTF
abundance: -
j_gene: TRBJ1-2
v_gene: TRBV2
d_gene: -

CDR3nt: TGTGCCAGCAGCTTGACAGGGAGGTTGAACACCGGGGAGCTGTTTTTT
CDR3aa: CASSLTGRLNTGELFF
abundance: once
j_gene: TRBJ2-2
v_gene: TRBV9
d_gene: -

CDR3nt: TGCGCCAGCAGCTCATACGGGACAGGGATTGTAGATACGCAGTATTTT
CDR3aa: CASSSYGTGIVDTQYF
abundance: -
j_gene: TRBJ2-3
v_gene: TRBV5-1
d_gene: TRBD1

CDR3nt: TGTGCCAGCAGCGGGACGGCAGGCCCCTCTGGAAACACCATATATTTT
CDR3aa: CASSGTAGPSGNTIYF
abundance: -
j_gene: TRBJ1-3
v_gene: TRBV11-2
d_gene: -

CDR3nt: TGTGCCACCAGTGATTCCCAGGGGGGCTTCAATCAGCCCCAGCATTTT
CDR3aa: CATSDSQGGFNQPQHF
abundance: -
j_gene: TRBJ1-5
v_gene: TRBV24-1
d_gene: TRBD1

CDR3nt: TGTGCCACCAGTGACCCCAGGACAAACACTGAAGCTTTCTTT
CDR3aa: CATSDPRTNTEAFF
abundance: few
j_gene: TRBJ1-1
v_gene: TRBV24-1
d_gene: -

CDR3nt: TGTGCCAGCAGTCTACTGGACGGGGCCTACAATGAGCAGTTCTTC
CDR3aa: CASSLLDGAYNEQFF
abundance: -
j_gene: TRBJ2-1
v_gene: TRBV6-6
d_gene: -

CDR3nt: TGTGCCACCAGCAGAGGGACGGACACTCCCATTTATGGCTACACCTTC
CDR3aa: CATSRGTDTPIYGYTF
abundance: -
j_gene: TRBJ1-2
v_gene: TRBV15
d_gene: -

CDR3nt: TGCGCCAGCAGCTTGGAAGGTAGCGGGGGGTTCAAGCAGTTCTTC
CDR3aa: CASSLEGSGGFKQFF
abundance: -
j_gene: TRBJ2-1
v_gene: TRBV5-1
d_gene: TRBD2

CDR3nt: TGTGCCACCAGTGTAGGACCAGGACAAGGGAACACTGAAGCTTTCTTT
CDR3aa: CATSVGPGQGNTEAFF
abundance: -
j_gene: TRBJ1-1
v_gene: TRBV24-1
d_gene: -

CDR3nt: TGTGCCTGGAGTGCCCCGACAGGGGGCAACTATGGCTACACCTTC
CDR3aa: CAWSAPTGGNYGYTF
abundance: -
j_gene: TRBJ1-2
v_gene: TRBV30
d_gene: TRBD1

CDR3nt: TGTGCCAGCAGCCCTAGGGGCGGGACAGGGTTGACTGAAGCTTTCTTT
CDR3aa: CASSPRGGTGLTEAFF
abundance: -
j_gene: TRBJ1-1
v_gene: TRBV7-3
d_gene: TRBD1

CDR3nt: TGTGCCAGCATAAAGCGGGAGGTGGGTGAGCAGTTCTTC
CDR3aa: CASIKREVGEQFF
abundance: -
j_gene: TRBJ2-1
v_gene: TRBV6-5
d_gene: TRBD2

CDR3nt: TGTGCCAGCAAGGACAGGAGCAACACTGAAGCTTTCTTT
CDR3aa: CASKDRSNTEAFF
abundance: -
j_gene: TRBJ1-1
v_gene: TRBV2
d_gene: TRBD1

CDR3nt: TGTGCCAGCAGCGCGACCCCGACAGGGTTATCCGGGGAGCTGTTTTTT
CDR3aa: CASSATPTGLSGELFF
abundance: -
j_gene: TRBJ2-2
v_gene: TRBV5-6
d_gene: TRBD1

CDR3nt: TGTGCCAGCTCACCAGGAAGGGGATCGGATTCACCCCTCCACTTT
CDR3aa: CASSPGRGSDSPLHF
abundance: once
j_gene: TRBJ1-6
v_gene: TRBV18
d_gene: -

CDR3nt: TGCGCCAGCAGCCTTGGGCACGGACTTAATGAAAAACTGTTTTTT
CDR3aa: CASSLGHGLNEKLFF
abundance: -
j_gene: TRBJ1-4
v_gene: TRBV5-1
d_gene: -

CDR3nt: TGTGCCAGCTCACCACTTCGGTCGGGGGAAAACACCATATATTTT
CDR3aa: CASSPLRSGENTIYF
abundance: few
j_gene: TRBJ1-3
v_gene: TRBV18
d_gene: -

CDR3nt: TGTGCCACCAGTGATAGGAGGGCGGATTCGCAGTATTTT
CDR3aa: CATSDRRADSQYF
abundance: -
j_gene: TRBJ2-3
v_gene: TRBV24-1
d_gene: -

CDR3nt: TGTGCCACCAGTGATACCCTTTCTGGGGATGAGCAGTTCTTC
CDR3aa: CATSDTLSGDEQFF
abundance: -
j_gene: TRBJ2-1
v_gene: TRBV24-1
d_gene: -

CDR3nt: TGTGCCACCAGTGATTCTCGAAACACCGGGGAGCTGTTTTTT
CDR3aa: CATSDSRNTGELFF
abundance: few
j_gene: TRBJ2-2
v_gene: TRBV24-1
d_gene: -

CDR3nt: TGTGCCACCCCCGTGACACCTCGTGGCACTGAAGCTTTCTTT
CDR3aa: CATPVTPRGTEAFF
abundance: -
j_gene: TRBJ1-1
v_gene: TRBV24-1
d_gene: -

CDR3nt: TGTGCCAGCAGGACCGGGACAGGACTTTACAATGAGCAGTTCTTC
CDR3aa: CASRTGTGLYNEQFF
abundance: -
j_gene: TRBJ2-1
v_gene: TRBV9
d_gene: TRBD1

CDR3nt: TGTGCCAGCAGCCTTCACCCCGGGGTCGAGCAGTTCTTC
CDR3aa: CASSLHPGVEQFF
abundance: -
j_gene: TRBJ2-1
v_gene: TRBV9
d_gene: -

CDR3nt: TGTGCCAGCAGCCCGTACGACAGGGGCGGTTCTGGGGCCAACGTCCTGACTTTC
CDR3aa: CASSPYDRGGSGANVLTF
abundance: -
j_gene: TRBJ2-6
v_gene: TRBV3-1/TRBV3-2
d_gene: TRBD1

CDR3nt: TGCGCCAGCAGTGACCTGCGATGGACAGCCCCCTCTGGGGCCAACGTCCTGACTTTC
CDR3aa: CASSDLRWTAPSGANVLTF
abundance: few
j_gene: TRBJ2-6
v_gene: TRBV10-1
d_gene: -

CDR3nt: TGTGCCAGCAGACAGTCAACTAATGAAAAACTGTTTTTT
CDR3aa: CASRQSTNEKLFF
abundance: -
j_gene: TRBJ1-4
v_gene: TRBV6-6
d_gene: -

CDR3nt: TGTGCCAGCAGCTTGGCCGGTCAGGCCACCGGGGAGCTGTTTTTT
CDR3aa: CASSLAGQATGELFF
abundance: -
j_gene: TRBJ2-2
v_gene: TRBV5-6
d_gene: -

CDR3nt: TGTGCCATCAACCAGGGATTATCGAACACTGAAGCTTTCTTT
CDR3aa: CAINQGLSNTEAFF
abundance: -
j_gene: TRBJ1-1
v_gene: TRBV10-3
d_gene: -

CDR3nt: TGCGCCAGCAGCTCCAACCCTGATCGGGATGAAAAACTGTTTTTT
CDR3aa: CASSSNPDRDEKLFF
abundance: -
j_gene: TRBJ1-4
v_gene: TRBV5-1
d_gene: -

CDR3nt: TGTGCCAGCAGTCGGGACAGGCCGGAGACAGATACGCAGTATTTT
CDR3aa: CASSRDRPETDTQYF
abundance: -
j_gene: TRBJ2-3
v_gene: TRBV6-5
d_gene: TRBD1

CDR3nt: TGCGCCAGCAGCTTGGATCGCCTGGGGACCGGGGAGCTGTTTTTT
CDR3aa: CASSLDRLGTGELFF
abundance: few
j_gene: TRBJ2-2
v_gene: TRBV5-1
d_gene: -

CDR3nt: TGTGCCAGCAGCGTAGGGTCTAGCTGGGTTCAAGAGACCCAGTACTTC
CDR3aa: CASSVGSSWVQETQYF
abundance: -
j_gene: TRBJ2-5
v_gene: TRBV9
d_gene: -

CDR3nt: TGCGCCAGCAGCTTCGACAGGACCAGGATGAACACTGAAGCTTTCTTT
CDR3aa: CASSFDRTRMNTEAFF
abundance: -
j_gene: TRBJ1-1
v_gene: TRBV5-1
d_gene: -

CDR3nt: TGTGCCTGTGACAGGGCCCCCAAAAACATTCAGTACTTC
CDR3aa: CACDRAPKNIQYF
abundance: -
j_gene: TRBJ2-4
v_gene: TRBV30
d_gene: TRBD1

CDR3nt: TGTGCCAGCAGCCCCACCGGACAGGGGGCGGGTGGCTACACCTTC
CDR3aa: CASSPTGQGAGGYTF
abundance: -
j_gene: TRBJ1-2
v_gene: TRBV3-1/TRBV3-2
d_gene: TRBD1

CDR3nt: TGTGCCACCAGTGACCGACGGACTAGGGGTTACAATGAGCAGTTCTTC
CDR3aa: CATSDRRTRGYNEQFF
abundance: -
j_gene: TRBJ2-1
v_gene: TRBV24-1
d_gene: TRBD2

CDR3nt: TGCAGCGTTCGTCCAGATCGAAATCAGCCCCAGCATTTT
CDR3aa: CSVRPDRNQPQHF
abundance: few
j_gene: TRBJ1-5
v_gene: TRBV29-1
d_gene: -

CDR3nt: TGTGCCAGCTCCCCAGCGGCCCGGGATTCACCCCTCCACTTT
CDR3aa: CASSPAARDSPLHF
abundance: -
j_gene: TRBJ1-6
v_gene: TRBV18
d_gene: -

CDR3nt: TGTGCCAGCTCATCACCCTCGATCTCAGCAATGAACACTGAAGCTTTCTTT
CDR3aa: CASSSPSISAMNTEAFF
abundance: hyperexpanded
j_gene: TRBJ1-1
v_gene: TRBV18
d_gene: -

CDR3nt: TGTGCCAGCAGTGAATTGGGCGGGGGGATGTATTCACCCCTCCACTTT
CDR3aa: CASSELGGGMYSPLHF
abundance: -
j_gene: TRBJ1-6
v_gene: TRBV25-1
d_gene: -

CDR3nt: TGCGCCATCAGGGACGCCATGAACACTGAAGCTTTCTTT
CDR3aa: CAIRDAMNTEAFF
abundance: few
j_gene: TRBJ1-1
v_gene: TRBV4-1
d_gene: -

CDR3nt: TGCGCCAGCGGAGGACAGAACCCGAACACTGAAGCTTTCTTT
CDR3aa: CASGGQNPNTEAFF
abundance: -
j_gene: TRBJ1-1
v_gene: TRBV5-1
d_gene: -

CDR3nt: TGTGCCAGCTCTCGGTACACAGATACGCAGTATTTT
CDR3aa: CASSRYTDTQYF
abundance: -
j_gene: TRBJ2-3
v_gene: TRBV18
d_gene: -

CDR3nt: TGTGCCAGCAGTTTAGGAGGGGGCGAGACCCAGTACTTC
CDR3aa: CASSLGGGETQYF
abundance: -
j_gene: TRBJ2-5
v_gene: TRBV12-3/TRBV12-4
d_gene: TRBD1

CDR3nt: TGTGCCTGGAGTGTACTGTCTGTGGGGACCCAGTACTTC
CDR3aa: CAWSVLSVGTQYF
abundance: -
j_gene: TRBJ2-5
v_gene: TRBV30
d_gene: -

CDR3nt: TGTGCCAGCAGTGAACTGACAGTTGAAGCTTTCTTT
CDR3aa: CASSELTVEAFF
abundance: -
j_gene: TRBJ1-1
v_gene: TRBV12-3/TRBV12-4
d_gene: -

CDR3nt: TGCGCCAGCAGCTCGTCTAGGGGTCCGAATGAGCAGTTCTTC
CDR3aa: CASSSSRGPNEQFF
abundance: -
j_gene: TRBJ2-1
v_gene: TRBV5-1
d_gene: -

CDR3nt: TGCGCCAGCAGCCGGACCACAGGGGTTGGAAACACCATATATTTT
CDR3aa: CASSRTTGVGNTIYF
abundance: -
j_gene: TRBJ1-3
v_gene: TRBV4-3
d_gene: TRBD1

CDR3nt: TGTGCCAGCAGCTGGATTGGGACAGGGACCACCGGGGAGCTGTTTTTT
CDR3aa: CASSWIGTGTTGELFF
abundance: few
j_gene: TRBJ2-2
v_gene: TRBV5-6
d_gene: TRBD1

CDR3nt: TGTGCCAGCAGGAACACCGGCGAGACCCAGTACTTC
CDR3aa: CASRNTGETQYF
abundance: -
j_gene: TRBJ2-5
v_gene: TRBV6-5
d_gene: -

CDR3nt: TGTGCCAGAAGCTTATTTTTGGACACGAGCCTGAACACTGAAGCTTTCTTT
CDR3aa: CARSLFLDTSLNTEAFF
abundance: -
j_gene: TRBJ1-1
v_gene: TRBV5-3
d_gene: -

CDR3nt: TGTGCCAGCAGCCAAGAATGGCGGGGGAATACCGGGGAGCTGTTTTTT
CDR3aa: CASSQEWRGNTGELFF
abundance: -
j_gene: TRBJ2-2
v_gene: TRBV4-2
d_gene: TRBD2

CDR3nt: TGTGCCAGCAGCCAACAGCTACGTCAAGAGACCCAGTACTTC
CDR3aa: CASSQQLRQETQYF
abundance: -
j_gene: TRBJ2-5
v_gene: TRBV5-6
d_gene: -

CDR3nt: TGTGCCAGCTCGCCACAGGGCGGGGCCACCGGGGAGCTGTTTTTT
CDR3aa: CASSPQGGATGELFF
abundance: -
j_gene: TRBJ2-2
v_gene: TRBV18
d_gene: -

CDR3nt: TGCGCCAGCAGACCCGGACAAGGCGGGGAGACCCAGTACTTC
CDR3aa: CASRPGQGGETQYF
abundance: -
j_gene: TRBJ2-5
v_gene: TRBV5-1
d_gene: -

CDR3nt: TGTGCCAGCAATCTCGGACAGGTCACAGATACGCAGTATTTT
CDR3aa: CASNLGQVTDTQYF
abundance: -
j_gene: TRBJ2-3
v_gene: TRBV2
d_gene: TRBD1

CDR3nt: TGTGCCAGCAGCCTCCGAGACAGGGGGAATCAGCCCCAGCATTTT
CDR3aa: CASSLRDRGNQPQHF
abundance: -
j_gene: TRBJ1-5
v_gene: TRBV5-8
d_gene: TRBD1

CDR3nt: TGTGCCAGCAGGGGGACACCCCACTACTATGGCTACACCTTC
CDR3aa: CASRGTPHYYGYTF
abundance: -
j_gene: TRBJ1-2
v_gene: TRBV6-6
d_gene: -